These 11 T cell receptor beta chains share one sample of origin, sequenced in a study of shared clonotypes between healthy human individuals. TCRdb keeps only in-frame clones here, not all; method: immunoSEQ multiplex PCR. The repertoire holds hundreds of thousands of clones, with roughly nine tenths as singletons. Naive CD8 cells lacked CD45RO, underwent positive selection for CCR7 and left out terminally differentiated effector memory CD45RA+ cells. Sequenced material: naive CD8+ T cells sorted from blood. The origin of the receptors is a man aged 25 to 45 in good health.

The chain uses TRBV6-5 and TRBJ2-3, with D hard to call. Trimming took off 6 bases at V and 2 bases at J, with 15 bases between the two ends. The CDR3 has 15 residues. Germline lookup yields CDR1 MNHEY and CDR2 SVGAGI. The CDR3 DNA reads TGTGCCAGCAGAAAGTACAGACGATACACAGATACGCAGTATTTT. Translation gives CASRKYRRYTDTQYF.

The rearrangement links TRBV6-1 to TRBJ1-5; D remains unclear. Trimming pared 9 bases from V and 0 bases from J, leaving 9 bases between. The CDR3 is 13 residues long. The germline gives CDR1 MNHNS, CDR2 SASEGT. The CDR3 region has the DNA TGTGCCAGTGGGCAGAATAGCAATCAGCCCCAGCATTTT. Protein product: CASGQNSNQPQHF.

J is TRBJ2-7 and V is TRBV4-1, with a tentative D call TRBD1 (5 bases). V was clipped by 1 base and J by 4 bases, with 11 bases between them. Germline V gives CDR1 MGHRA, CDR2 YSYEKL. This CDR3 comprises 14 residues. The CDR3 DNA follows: TGCGCCAGCAGCCAAGGCAGGGTGGGTTACGAGCAGTACTTC. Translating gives CASSQGRVGYEQYF.

CDR3 bases: TGTGCCAGTAGTCCCACAGCGTCCCCTTTCTACGAGCAGTACTTC. This translates into CASSPTASPFYEQYF. The chain joins TRBV19 to TRBJ2-7; D unclear. Trimming removed 5 bases at V and 3 bases at J, with 17 bases between. The CDR3 loop spans 15 amino acids. Germline CDR1 is LNHDA and CDR2 is SQIVND (reference sequence).

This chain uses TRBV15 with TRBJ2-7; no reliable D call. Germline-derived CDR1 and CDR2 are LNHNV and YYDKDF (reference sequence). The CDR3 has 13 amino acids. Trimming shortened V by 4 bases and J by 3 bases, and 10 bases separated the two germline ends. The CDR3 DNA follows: TGTGCCACCAGCACCAGACATTTCTACGAGCAGTACTTC. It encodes CATSTRHFYEQYF. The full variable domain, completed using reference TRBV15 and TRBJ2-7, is DAMVIQNPRYQVTQFGKPVTLSCSQTLNHNVMYWYQQKSSQAPKLLFHYYDKDFNNEADTPDNFQSRRPNTSFCFLDIRSPGLGDTAMYLCATSTRHFYEQYFGPGTRLTVT.

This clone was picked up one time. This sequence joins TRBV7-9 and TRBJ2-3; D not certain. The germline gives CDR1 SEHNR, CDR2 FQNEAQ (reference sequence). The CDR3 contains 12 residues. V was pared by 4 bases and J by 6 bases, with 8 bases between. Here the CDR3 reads CASSSYSDTQYF. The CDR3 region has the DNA TGTGCCAGCAGCTCCTACTCCGATACGCAGTATTTT.

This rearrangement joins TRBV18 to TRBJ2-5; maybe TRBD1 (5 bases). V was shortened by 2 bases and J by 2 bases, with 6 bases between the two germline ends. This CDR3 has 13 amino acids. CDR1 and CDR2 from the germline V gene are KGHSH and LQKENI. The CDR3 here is CASSPDRQETQYF. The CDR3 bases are TGTGCCAGCTCACCAGACAGACAAGAGACCCAGTACTTC.

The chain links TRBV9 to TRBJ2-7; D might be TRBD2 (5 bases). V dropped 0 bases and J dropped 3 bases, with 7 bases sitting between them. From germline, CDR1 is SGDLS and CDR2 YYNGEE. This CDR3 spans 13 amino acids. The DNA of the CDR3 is TGTGCCAGCAGCGTAGACGGGGACTACGAGCAGTACTTC. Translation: CASSVDGDYEQYF.

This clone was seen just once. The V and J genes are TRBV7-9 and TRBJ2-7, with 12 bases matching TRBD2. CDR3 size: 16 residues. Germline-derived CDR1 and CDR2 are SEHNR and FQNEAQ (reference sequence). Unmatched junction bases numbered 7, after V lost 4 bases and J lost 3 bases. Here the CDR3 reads CASSSSPTSGSYEQYF. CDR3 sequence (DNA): TGTGCCAGCAGCTCTTCCCCGACTAGCGGGAGCTACGAGCAGTACTTC.

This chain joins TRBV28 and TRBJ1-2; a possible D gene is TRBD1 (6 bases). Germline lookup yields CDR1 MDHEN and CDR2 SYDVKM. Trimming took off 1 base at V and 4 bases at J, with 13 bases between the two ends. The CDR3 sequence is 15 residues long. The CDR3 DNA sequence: TGTGCCAGCAGTTTATATCAGGGGTCGGGCTATGGCTACACCTTC. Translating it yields CASSLYQGSGYGYTF.

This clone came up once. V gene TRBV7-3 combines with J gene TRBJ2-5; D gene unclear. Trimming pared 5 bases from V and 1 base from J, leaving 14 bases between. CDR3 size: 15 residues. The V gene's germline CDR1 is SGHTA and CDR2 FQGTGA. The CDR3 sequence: CASSALGSAQETQYF. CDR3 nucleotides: TGTGCCAGCAGCGCGCTAGGGTCGGCCCAAGAGACCCAGTACTTC.